These T cell receptor beta chains were read from a single sample in a study of T and B cells in COVID-19 patients. One entry per CDR3 protein, called by TCRdb with MiXCR from the multiplex PCR reads. The sample comprises roughly 8,100 distinct CDR3 sequences, about 30% of which are singletons, and roughly a sixth rests with the top ten. Sequencing was performed on blood. The receptor set was obtained from a human donor with active COVID-19. Both conserved end residues are part of each CDR3. The D gene is left open where the match is weak. The size of a clone is reported for some rows only, either as once, few or many, or as a class for expanded clones.

TRBV20-1,TRBJ1-2,-,few,CSARLDRDYGYTF,TGCAGTGCTAGGCTGGATAGGGACTATGGCTACACCTTC
TRBV15,TRBJ1-1,-,few,CATSRDAPGTEAFF,TGTGCCACCAGCAGAGACGCCCCGGGGACTGAAGCTTTCTTT
TRBV28,TRBJ1-5,TRBD1,-,CASRRDSWPQHF,TGTGCCAGCAGGCGGGACAGTTGGCCCCAGCATTTT
TRBV6-5,TRBJ1-3,TRBD1,medium-sized,CASRRDSSGNTIYF,TGTGCCAGCAGACGGGACAGCTCTGGAAACACCATATATTTT
TRBV28,TRBJ1-4,TRBD1,-,CASSFSGTGTNEKLFF,TGTGCCAGCAGTTTTTCAGGGACAGGTACTAATGAAAAACTGTTTTTT
TRBV5-4,TRBJ2-5,-,few,CASSLGSPRETQYF,TGTGCCAGCAGCTTGGGATCGCCTCGGGAGACCCAGTACTTC
TRBV5-4,TRBJ1-6,TRBD1,few,CASRSAGGSSPLHF,TGTGCCAGCAGGTCGGCAGGGGGCAGTTCACCCCTCCACTTT
TRBV9,TRBJ2-1,-,once,CASSVDSGTEQFF,TGTGCCAGCAGCGTAGATTCGGGGACTGAGCAGTTCTTC
TRBV19,TRBJ2-3,TRBD1,medium-sized,CASSPDRGADTQYF,TGTGCCAGTAGTCCTGACAGGGGCGCAGATACGCAGTATTTT
TRBV27,TRBJ2-1,-,medium-sized,CASSFPGALRNEQFF,TGTGCCAGCAGTTTTCCGGGGGCCCTTCGGAATGAGCAGTTCTTC
TRBV27,TRBJ1-6,TRBD1,few,CASSQGAGNSPLHF,TGTGCCAGCAGCCAGGGGGCTGGTAATTCACCCCTCCACTTT
TRBV20-1,TRBJ2-7,TRBD2,-,CSGSGGEPYEQYF,TGCAGTGGTAGCGGGGGTGAACCCTACGAGCAGTACTTC
TRBV6-5,TRBJ2-1,-,-,CASSYWQGGNEQFF,TGTGCCAGCAGTTACTGGCAGGGCGGCAATGAGCAGTTCTTC
TRBV24-1,TRBJ1-5,-,-,CATSEGGSNQPQHF,TGTGCCACCAGTGAAGGGGGGAGCAATCAGCCCCAGCATTTT
TRBV7-9,TRBJ2-1,TRBD1,few,CASSSGQGRTYNEQFF,TGTGCCAGCAGCTCGGGACAGGGGAGGACCTACAATGAGCAGTTCTTC
TRBV5-1,TRBJ1-6,-,-,CASSLWGGSSYNSPLHF,TGCGCCAGCAGCTTGTGGGGGGGTAGCTCCTATAATTCACCCCTCCACTTT
TRBV12-3/TRBV12-4,TRBJ2-7,TRBD1,few,CASSLNRQGSEQYF,TGTGCCAGCAGTTTAAACCGACAGGGTTCCGAGCAGTACTTC
TRBV19,TRBJ2-4,TRBD2,medium-sized,CASSPSGELAKNIQYF,TGTGCCAGTAGTCCTAGCGGGGAACTAGCCAAAAACATTCAGTACTTC
TRBV10-3,TRBJ2-7,-,-,CAISDPLRQYEQYF,TGTGCCATCAGTGACCCGTTACGGCAGTACGAGCAGTACTTC
TRBV6-6,TRBJ2-3,TRBD1,-,CASSTDPGQGLQYF,TGTGCCAGCAGTACCGACCCTGGACAGGGCCTGCAGTATTTT
TRBV27,TRBJ2-5,TRBD1,medium-sized,CASSSFRDRGETQYF,TGTGCCAGCAGTTCATTCCGGGACAGGGGCGAGACCCAGTACTTC
TRBV10-3,TRBJ2-1,-,-,CATQAGAYNEQFF,TGTGCCACCCAGGCGGGGGCTTACAATGAGCAGTTCTTC
TRBV5-5,TRBJ2-1,TRBD2,once,CASSPRRGAPGGVMPSYNEQFF,TGTGCCAGCAGCCCCCGGAGGGGCGCGCCTGGGGGGGTAATGCCCTCCTACAATGAGCAGTTCTTC
TRBV6-5,TRBJ2-7,-,-,CASSDRSGGLYEQYF,TGTGCCAGCAGCGACAGGTCCGGGGGACTATACGAGCAGTACTTC
TRBV7-6,TRBJ2-5,TRBD1,-,CASSARDREYQETQYF,TGTGCCAGCAGCGCTAGGGACAGGGAATACCAAGAGACCCAGTACTTC
TRBV13,TRBJ2-1,-,-,CASSLDSSYNEQFF,TGCGCCAGCAGCTTGGACAGCTCCTACAATGAGCAGTTCTTC
TRBV27,TRBJ1-1,-,few,CASSLFPGASTEAFF,TGTGCCAGCAGTTTATTCCCAGGGGCGTCCACTGAAGCTTTCTTT
TRBV4-2,TRBJ2-5,-,few,CASSQDWGEETQYF,TGTGCCAGCAGCCAAGATTGGGGGGAAGAGACCCAGTACTTC
TRBV12-3/TRBV12-4,TRBJ1-2,-,-,CASSFEGTGYTF,TGTGCCAGCAGTTTTGAAGGGACGGGCTACACCTTC
TRBV27,TRBJ2-7,TRBD1,medium-sized,CASSLGAGGHEQYF,TGTGCCAGCAGTTTAGGGGCAGGGGGCCACGAGCAGTACTTC
TRBV5-1,TRBJ2-6,-,-,CASRTGVSGANVLTF,TGCGCCAGCCGGACCGGGGTCTCTGGGGCCAACGTCCTGACTTTC
TRBV7-9,TRBJ1-2,TRBD1,-,CASLQGTDTNYGYTF,TGTGCCAGCTTACAAGGGACAGATACTAACTATGGCTACACCTTC
TRBV19,TRBJ2-3,-,few,CASSIGGLGADTQYF,TGTGCCAGTAGTATCGGGGGCTTAGGGGCAGATACGCAGTATTTT
TRBV6-5,TRBJ2-1,-,medium-sized,CASSYAGDEQFF,TGTGCCAGCAGTTACGCTGGGGATGAGCAGTTCTTC
TRBV13,TRBJ1-1,-,-,CASSLNDKFKTEAFF,TGTGCCAGCAGCCTTAATGACAAGTTTAAGACTGAAGCTTTCTTT
TRBV13,TRBJ2-3,TRBD2,-,CASSVVGGGGLDTQYF,TGTGCCAGCAGCGTAGTAGGTGGCGGGGGGTTGGATACGCAGTATTTT
TRBV19,TRBJ1-6,-,medium-sized,CASSIYRSGDNSPLHF,TGTGCCAGTAGTATTTACAGGTCCGGAGATAATTCACCCCTCCACTTT
TRBV6-5,TRBJ1-1,-,few,CASRQAFEAFF,TGTGCCAGCAGGCAAGCGTTTGAAGCTTTCTTT
TRBV6-5,TRBJ1-3,TRBD1,-,CASSYSDRGYTIYF,TGTGCCAGCAGTTACTCAGACAGGGGGTACACCATATATTTT
TRBV4-2,TRBJ1-4,-,-,CASSQAPEGPREKLFF,TGTGCCAGCAGCCAAGCGCCCGAGGGACCTCGAGAAAAACTGTTTTTT
TRBV10-3,TRBJ2-3,-,-,CAIKPPYGTDTQYF,TGTGCCATCAAACCCCCCTACGGCACAGATACGCAGTATTTT
TRBV6-5,TRBJ2-5,-,-,CAGSYSEGGATLGGTQYF,TGTGCCGGCAGTTACTCAGAGGGGGGTGCCACGTTAGGGGGGACCCAGTACTTC
TRBV20-1,TRBJ1-5,-,-,CSAWTPNQPQHF,TGCAGTGCTTGGACTCCAAATCAGCCCCAGCATTTT
TRBV7-2,TRBJ2-5,-,-,CASSSYPIQYF,TGTGCCAGCAGCTCGTACCCCATCCAGTACTTC
TRBV6-5,TRBJ1-6,TRBD1,few,CASRLGQGFRSPLHF,TGTGCCAGCAGGTTGGGACAGGGGTTTCGGTCACCCCTCCACTTT
TRBV19,TRBJ1-2,-,-,CASSSMGRGGEKGYTF,TGTGCCAGTAGTTCCATGGGACGGGGTGGGGAAAAAGGCTACACCTTC
TRBV19,TRBJ2-1,TRBD1,medium-sized,CASSTRTGGSYNEQFF,TGTGCCAGTAGTACTAGGACAGGGGGCTCCTACAATGAGCAGTTCTTC
TRBV19,TRBJ2-1,-,medium-sized,CASNQRADEQFF,TGTGCCAGTAATCAAAGGGCCGATGAGCAGTTCTTC
TRBV6-1,TRBJ1-5,-,-,CASSVEFGLNQPQHF,TGTGCCAGCAGTGTAGAGTTCGGGCTCAATCAGCCCCAGCATTTT
TRBV7-6,TRBJ2-1,TRBD2,-,CASSPRLAGPYNEQFF,TGTGCCAGCAGCCCAAGATTAGCGGGGCCTTACAATGAGCAGTTCTTC
TRBV6-1,TRBJ2-5,-,-,CASSEEIGGGPQYF,TGTGCCAGCAGTGAAGAGATAGGGGGGGGTCCCCAGTACTTC
TRBV6-6,TRBJ2-3,-,few,CASSYLNPSSSTQYF,TGTGCCAGCAGTTACTTAAACCCTTCGAGTAGTACGCAGTATTTT
TRBV7-2,TRBJ2-5,TRBD1,-,CASSFGTGVYQETQYF,TGTGCCAGCAGCTTCGGGACAGGGGTCTACCAAGAGACCCAGTACTTC
TRBV20-1,TRBJ2-5,-,-,CSARASRTQYF,TGCAGTGCTAGAGCCAGCCGGACCCAGTACTTC
TRBV5-5,TRBJ1-4,-,-,CASSLEGRKNNEKLFF,TGTGCCAGCAGCTTGGAGGGCCGGAAGAATAATGAAAAACTGTTTTTT
TRBV18,TRBJ2-5,-,few,CASSPPLTEFQETQYF,TGTGCCAGCTCACCACCTCTGACAGAATTCCAAGAGACCCAGTACTTC